Below, 5 T cell receptor beta chains from the same sample are listed, as sequenced in a study of beta chain features in type 1 diabetes (dated 2018 in TCRdb). The full study reports these points: A moderate but significant shortening of TCRB CDR3 length was observed in type 1 diabetes patients in all four CD4+ subsets.

Receptor libraries were prepared by the immunoSEQ multiplex PCR assay. The High Capacity cDNA Reverse Transcription Kit was used to reverse transcribe all of the isolated RNA, meaning that expressed TCRB transcripts were what got sequenced. In TCRdb, the immuneACCESS table is reduced to in-frame sequences with V and J assigned. These tables do not hold every clone; where another copy was compared, an unresolved V gene accounts for under half, and the others remain unexplained. The sample has approximately 360,000 clones on record, roughly 12% of them singletons. The top ten hold about 0.01% of the sample. No antigen has been identified for these receptors. The material sequenced was naive CD4+ T cells from blood. The cell subset or site label here, explained by the study, means: true naive CD4+ T cells. The receptors derive from a woman aged 18-29 years with type 1 diabetes.

The J gene is TRBJ2-7, the V gene TRBV15, with 13 bases matching TRBD2. This CDR3 contains 14 residues. Losses at the gene ends were 3 bases for V and 7 bases for J; bases not matched to a gene: 3. Germline V gene data show CDR1 as LNHNV and CDR2 as YYDKDF (reference sequence). CDR3 sequence reads: CATSRGLAGLEQYF. CDR3 bases: TGTGCCACCAGCAGGGGACTAGCGGGACTTGAGCAGTACTTC.

The V call is TRBV4-3, the J call TRBJ2-7; 7 nucleotides agree with TRBD2. The germline CDR1 and CDR2 sequences are LGHNA and YSLEER. V lost 0 bases, J lost 0 bases, and 8 bases stayed unmatched. This CDR3 has 17 amino acids. The CDR3 DNA reads as TGCGCCAGCAGCCAAGATTACGGGCGGGGGAGCTCCTACGAGCAGTACTTC. Amino acid sequence: CASSQDYGRGSSYEQYF.

This clone appeared a few times. The chain links TRBV6-5 to TRBJ1-5; D remains ambiguous. Per the germline V gene, CDR1 is MNHEY and CDR2 is SVGAGI. The V end was cut by 9 bases, the J end by 6 bases, with 15 bases between. The length of the CDR3 is 13 residues. The CDR3 here is CASSRGFSQPQHF. The CDR3 DNA follows: TGTGCCAGTAGTCGAGGGTTTAGTCAGCCCCAGCATTTT.

The V gene is TRBV9, the J gene TRBJ2-2, with 7 bases that match TRBD2. The V segment lost 1 base and the J segment 3 bases; nucleotides outside the gene matches: 6. CDR1 is SGDLS, CDR2 YYNGEE, per germline. The CDR3 totals 16 residues. CDR3 protein: CASSVIGGRDTGELFF. Here the CDR3 DNA reads TGTGCCAGCAGCGTAATCGGCGGGAGAGACACCGGGGAGCTGTTTTTT.

This clone was found a few times. The same CDR3 arises from other DNA sequences in this sample as well. The chain has TRBV18 and TRBJ2-5, with 8 bases fitting TRBD1. Losses at the gene ends were 3 bases for V and 4 bases for J; bases not matched to a gene: 4. This CDR3 is built from 14 residues. The germline V gene has CDR1 KGHSH and CDR2 LQKENI. CDR3 sequence reads: CASSPGQGGETQYF. The CDR3 DNA reads as TGTGCCAGCTCACCTGGACAGGGTGGAGAGACCCAGTACTTC.